Below, 16 T cell receptor beta chains from the same sample are listed, as sequenced in a study of control samples from healthy donors and cancer patients. Clones were sequenced by immunoSEQ multiplex PCR, and TCRdb holds only the in-frame ones, with some missing. The data contain approximately 97,000 clones, roughly 88% of them singletons. Specimen: blood. The receptor set was obtained from a man under 40 in good health.

This clone was found a few times. The V gene is TRBV28, the J gene TRBJ1-2; unclear D gene. From germline, CDR1 is MDHEN and CDR2 SYDVKM. The V end was cut by 5 bases, the J end by 2 bases, with 18 bases between. The CDR3 runs 16 residues. CDR3 nucleotides: TGTGCCAGCAGTAGCCCGGACGGGAACCCCAACTATGGCTACACCTTC. Translation gives CASSSPDGNPNYGYTF.

The chain joins TRBV6-2 or TRBV6-3 to TRBJ1-1; D is ambiguous. There are 18 residues in the CDR3. The V end was cut by 0 bases, the J end by 6 bases, with 23 bases between. Germline CDR1 reads MNHEY; CDR2 reads SVGEGT. The CDR3 DNA reads as TGTGCCAGCAGTTACTCGTTTATTGCGCCTCGCTTAAGCGCTGAAGCTTTCTTT. The encoded protein is CASSYSFIAPRLSAEAFF.

This clone has a handful of counts. The J gene is TRBJ2-7, the V gene TRBV28; 7 bases align to TRBD1. Germline CDR1 is MDHEN and CDR2 is SYDVKM. The ends lost 2 bases at V and 9 bases at J; junction bases unmatched: 13. CDR3 size: 15 residues. The CDR3 region is CASSLRQGNIPWQYF. As DNA, the CDR3 is TGTGCCAGCAGTTTACGACAGGGCAACATCCCTTGGCAGTACTTC.

V gene TRBV30 combines with J gene TRBJ2-7; D ambiguous. V shed 4 bases and J shed 6 bases, with 10 bases lying between them. This CDR3 region has 11 residues. The V gene's germline CDR1 is GTSNPN and CDR2 SVGIG (reference sequence). The CDR3 sequence is CAWKTPREQYF. Here the CDR3 DNA reads TGTGCCTGGAAGACGCCGCGCGAGCAGTACTTC.

The J gene is TRBJ2-7, the V gene TRBV27; D is undetermined. With 6 bases removed from V and 4 bases from J, the gap between germline ends came to 10 bases. CDR1 MNHEY and CDR2 SMNVEV come from the germline V gene (reference sequence). The CDR3 is 12 amino acids. The CDR3, as DNA: TGTGCCAGCAGCTCGACAATATACGAGCAGTACTTC. Protein product: CASSSTIYEQYF.

Judged by abundance, this clone is medium-sized. The gene calls are TRBV5-1 and TRBJ2-7; weak D call: TRBD1 (7 bases). V dropped 4 bases and J dropped 5 bases, with 16 bases sitting between them. The CDR3 extends over 14 amino acids. Germline V gene lookup returns CDR1 SGHRS and CDR2 YFSETQ. This chain's CDR3 is CASSQRTGGNEQYF. Here the CDR3 DNA reads TGCGCCAGCAGCCAGCGGACAGGCGGGAACGAGCAGTACTTC.

This clone showed up just once. V is TRBV7-3 and J is TRBJ2-5; D might be TRBD2 (6 bases). Germline CDR1 SGHTA, CDR2 FQGTGA. The length of the CDR3 is 13 residues. V was clipped by 5 bases and J by 5 bases, with 12 bases between them. This CDR3 is CASSVDRGETQYF. CDR3 DNA: TGTGCCAGCAGCGTAGACCGGGGGGAGACCCAGTACTTC.

As DNA, the CDR3 is TGTGCCAGCATCAACAGGACTGGGGCCAACGTCCTGACTTTC. Amino acids: CASINRTGANVLTF. This rearrangement joins TRBV7-9 to TRBJ2-6, with D perhaps TRBD1 (5 bases). V was pared by 7 bases and J by 2 bases, with 9 bases between. This CDR3 spans 14 amino acids. Germline values: CDR1 SEHNR, CDR2 FQNEAQ (reference sequence).

The CDR3 DNA is TGCGCCAGCAGGAAAAATCAGGGAACCCGTGAAGATACGCAGTATTTT. Translation: CASRKNQGTREDTQYF. The genes are TRBV5-1 and TRBJ2-3; D may be TRBD1 (5 bases). This CDR3 region has 16 residues. V shed 5 bases and J shed 5 bases, with 21 bases lying between them. Germline V gene data show CDR1 as SGHRS and CDR2 as YFSETQ.

Comments on this clone: The junction departs from the called germline gene at one end, perhaps through a read error. The V gene is TRBV7-9, the J gene TRBJ2-2; the D gene is possibly TRBD2 (5 bases). The CDR3 has 14 residues. The V gene's germline CDR1 is SEHNR and CDR2 FQNEAQ (reference sequence). Written as DNA, the CDR3 is TGTGCCAGCAGTTTAGTTGAGGGCACCGGGGAGCTGTTTTTT. As protein: CASSLVEGTGELFF. The full variable domain, its missing parts supplied by reference TRBV7-9 and TRBJ2-2, is DTGVSQNPRHKITKRGQNVTFRCDPISEHNRLYWYRQTLGQGPEFLTYFQNEAQLEKSRLLSDRFSAERPKGSFSTLEIQRTEQGDSAMYLCASSLVEGTGELFFGEGSRLTVL.

This chain connects TRBV5-5 to TRBJ1-3; D not resolved. Trimming removed 2 bases from V and 4 bases from J, with 16 bases in between. The CDR3 runs 16 residues. Germline V gives CDR1 SGHKS, CDR2 YYEKEE (reference sequence). CDR3 DNA sequence: TGTGCCAGCAGCTTATCCATTGCTACAACGGGAAACACCATATATTTT. It translates to CASSLSIATTGNTIYF.

The chain recombines TRBV9 with TRBJ2-3, with TRBD1 matching 7 bases. J was trimmed by 0 bases and V by 5 bases; bases with no gene match: 3. The CDR3 is 14 residues long. Germline CDR1 SGDLS, CDR2 YYNGEE. This chain's CDR3 is CASSGQVSTDTQYF. The CDR3 bases are TGTGCCAGCAGTGGACAGGTCAGCACAGATACGCAGTATTTT. Drawing the rest from reference TRBV9 and TRBJ2-3, the complete variable domain is DSGVTQTPKHLITATGQRVTLRCSPRSGDLSVYWYQQSLDQGLQFLIQYYNGEERAKGNILERFSAQQFPDLHSELNLSSLELGDSALYFCASSGQVSTDTQYFGPGTRLTVL.

The gene calls are TRBV7-9 and TRBJ2-1, with no clear D. Germline CDR1 reads SEHNR; CDR2 reads FQNEAQ (reference sequence). V dropped 1 base and J dropped 3 bases, with 4 bases sitting between them. CDR3 length: 13 residues. The CDR3 DNA is TGTGCCAGCAGCTTAGATCTCTACAATGAGCAGTTCTTC. Its protein product is CASSLDLYNEQFF.

This clone was observed a few times. The V gene is TRBV6-5, the J gene TRBJ2-7; D might be TRBD1 (6 bases). V dropped 2 bases and J dropped 0 bases, with 8 bases sitting between them. In germline, CDR1 is MNHEY, CDR2 SVGAGI. The CDR3 spans 14 residues. The CDR3 region has the DNA TGTGCCAGCAGTTACGGACAGTTCTCCTACGAGCAGTACTTC. Protein: CASSYGQFSYEQYF.

The rearrangement links TRBV7-9 to TRBJ2-4, with 7 bases that match TRBD2. Germline V gene data show CDR1 as SEHNR and CDR2 as FQNEAQ (reference sequence). The ends lost 4 bases at V and 0 bases at J; junction bases unmatched: 6. The CDR3 spans 16 residues. The CDR3 loop reads CASSYQTSRAKNIQYF. The CDR3 DNA follows: TGTGCCAGCAGCTACCAGACTAGCAGAGCCAAAAACATTCAGTACTTC.

The V and J genes are TRBV28 and TRBJ2-3; D is perhaps TRBD1 (6 bases). This CDR3 comprises 16 residues. Germline CDR1 and CDR2: MDHEN and SYDVKM. The V gene lost 5 bases and the J gene lost 2 bases, with 17 bases spanning the gap. The CDR3 region is CASSPVTGRDTDTQYF. The CDR3 DNA is TGTGCCAGCAGTCCCGTGACAGGCAGGGACACAGATACGCAGTATTTT.